A single sample gave rise to the 4 T cell receptor beta chains below, sequenced in a study of T-cell reconstitution after alpha-beta-depleted transplantation in children. The library targeted TCRbeta and was prepared with unique molecular identifiers. TCRdb called the PCR reads again in MiXCR, with one record for every CDR3 protein. There are about 19,000 distinct CDR3 sequences in the sample; about an eighth occur only once, and about a third lies in the top ten. The source was PBMCs, mostly from graft donor cells, collected 60 days after TCRalphabeta/CD19-depleted stem cell transplant. The receptors derive from a female patient between 2 and 10 years old who had a stem cell transplant for congenital amegakaryocytic thrombocytopenia, so the T cells may come from the graft donor.

In this sample, this clonotype turned up many times. This chain links TRBV4-1 with TRBJ2-7; D is perhaps TRBD1 or TRBD2 (6 bases each). The V and J ends lost 5 bases and 6 bases respectively, with 23 bases between them. Germline assignment: CDR1 MGHRA and CDR2 YSYEKL. This CDR3 is 16 amino acids long. CDR3 DNA sequence: TGCGCCAGCAGCTCGAGAGTCAGGGGAGGATCCGGCGAGCAGTACTTC. It yields the protein CASSSRVRGGSGEQYF.

This clonotype was seen at least ten times. This chain connects TRBV3-1 to TRBJ2-2; maybe TRBD2 (6 bases). The CDR3 consists of 16 residues. The germline V gene has CDR1 LGHDT and CDR2 YNNKEL (reference sequence). V was trimmed by 4 bases and J by 0 bases, leaving 12 bases between them. The CDR3 region has the DNA TGTGCCAGCAGCCGAGGCGGAGGGACGAACACCGGGGAGCTGTTTTTT. As protein: CASSRGGGTNTGELFF.

This clonotype was recorded many times. The V and J genes are TRBV29-1 and TRBJ2-1; TRBD2 matches 10 bases. Germline loops: CDR1 SQVTM, CDR2 ANQGSEA. There are 14 residues in the CDR3. V gave up 7 bases and J gave up 7 bases; unmatched junction bases: 10. This chain's CDR3 is CSARTSGGGNEQFF. The CDR3, as DNA: TGCAGCGCCCGGACTAGCGGCGGCGGAAATGAGCAGTTCTTC.

This clonotype was observed at least ten times. The chain joins TRBV3-1 to TRBJ2-1, with 10 positions matching TRBD2. The CDR3 is made up of 17 amino acids. V lost 3 bases and J lost 8; bases outside the gene matches: 13. The germline V gene encodes CDR1 LGHDT and CDR2 YNNKEL (reference sequence). As DNA, the CDR3 is TGTGCCAGCAGCCAGCTAGCGGGAGTCATCTTCCGGGATGAGCAGTTCTTC. Translated, it gives CASSQLAGVIFRDEQFF.